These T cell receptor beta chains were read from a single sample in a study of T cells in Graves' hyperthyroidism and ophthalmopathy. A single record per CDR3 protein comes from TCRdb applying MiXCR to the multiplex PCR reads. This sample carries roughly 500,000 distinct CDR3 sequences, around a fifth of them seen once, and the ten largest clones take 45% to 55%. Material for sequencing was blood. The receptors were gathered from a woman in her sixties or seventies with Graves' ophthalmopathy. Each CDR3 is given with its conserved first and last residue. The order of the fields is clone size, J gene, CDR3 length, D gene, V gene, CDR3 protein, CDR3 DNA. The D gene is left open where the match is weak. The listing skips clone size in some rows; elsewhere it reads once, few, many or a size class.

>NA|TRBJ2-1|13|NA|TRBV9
CASSFGGTNEQFF
TGTGCCAGCAGCTTCGGCGGTACCAATGAGCAGTTCTTC
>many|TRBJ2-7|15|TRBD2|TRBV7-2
CASSFTAGGGYEQYF
TGTGCCAGCAGCTTTACTGCGGGAGGAGGTTACGAGCAGTACTTC
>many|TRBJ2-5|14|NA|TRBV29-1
CSVRSLLKQETQYF
TGCAGCGTTAGGAGCCTCCTGAAGCAAGAGACCCAGTACTTC
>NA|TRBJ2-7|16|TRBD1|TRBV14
CASSPPDRGSSYEQYF
TGTGCCAGCAGCCCGCCGGACAGGGGGTCTTCCTACGAGCAGTACTTC
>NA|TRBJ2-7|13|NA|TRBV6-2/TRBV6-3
CASRIDSSYEQYF
TGTGCCAGCAGAATCGACAGCTCCTACGAGCAGTACTTC
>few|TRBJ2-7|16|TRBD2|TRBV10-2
CASSESLTQGGYEQYF
TGCGCCAGCAGTGAGTCACTTACCCAGGGAGGGTACGAGCAGTACTTC
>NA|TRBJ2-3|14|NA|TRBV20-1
CSARDPADTDTQYF
TGCAGTGCTAGAGACCCAGCGGACACAGATACGCAGTATTTT
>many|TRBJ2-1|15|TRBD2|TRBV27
CASPLSGRSGNEQFF
TGTGCCAGCCCGCTTAGCGGGAGATCCGGCAATGAGCAGTTCTTC
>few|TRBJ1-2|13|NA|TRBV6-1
CASRSGFAYGYTF
TGTGCCAGCAGATCCGGGTTCGCCTATGGCTACACCTTC
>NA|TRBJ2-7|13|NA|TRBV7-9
CASSLSLLDEQYF
TGTGCCAGCAGCTTGTCGTTATTAGACGAGCAGTACTTC
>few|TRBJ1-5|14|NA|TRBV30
CAWSRGFGNQPQHF
TGTGCCTGGAGTAGGGGATTTGGCAATCAGCCCCAGCATTTT
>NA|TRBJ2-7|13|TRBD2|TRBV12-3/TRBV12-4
CASTSTAGGLQYF
TGTGCCAGCACCTCGACAGCGGGAGGTTTGCAGTACTTC
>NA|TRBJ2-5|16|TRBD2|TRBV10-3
CAIRAGAGVGGETQYF
TGTGCCATCAGGGCCGGAGCGGGAGTGGGTGGGGAGACCCAGTACTTC
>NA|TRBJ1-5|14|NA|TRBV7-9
CASSSSGLSDTQHF
TGTGCCAGCAGCTCCTCAGGACTTTCAGATACGCAGCATTTT
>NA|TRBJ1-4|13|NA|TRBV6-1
CASSDWTNEKLFF
TGTGCCAGCAGTGATTGGACCAATGAAAAACTGTTTTTT
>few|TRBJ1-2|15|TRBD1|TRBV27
CASSSGQGGPYGYTF
TGTGCCAGCAGTTCCGGACAGGGGGGCCCCTATGGCTACACCTTC
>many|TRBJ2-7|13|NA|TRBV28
CASSSGRLGEQYF
TGTGCCAGCAGTTCCGGAAGATTGGGCGAGCAGTACTTC
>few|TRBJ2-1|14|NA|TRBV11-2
CASSLDQGGGEQFF
TGTGCCAGCAGCTTAGATCAGGGGGGTGGAGAGCAGTTCTTC
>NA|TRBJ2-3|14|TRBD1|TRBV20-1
CSALRQGVTDTQYF
TGCAGTGCTTTACGACAGGGAGTCACAGATACGCAGTATTTT
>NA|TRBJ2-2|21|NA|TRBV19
CASIFSGGVGQRDTNTGELFF
TGTGCCAGTATTTTTTCAGGGGGGGTCGGTCAGCGGGACACGAACACCGGGGAGCTGTTTTTT
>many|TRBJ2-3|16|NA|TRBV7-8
CASRVTRDSVLPTQYF
TGTGCCAGCAGGGTAACGAGGGACTCGGTTCTTCCTACGCAGTATTTT
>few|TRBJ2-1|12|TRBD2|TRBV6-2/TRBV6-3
CATGTIYNEQFF
TGTGCCACTGGGACTATTTACAATGAGCAGTTCTTC
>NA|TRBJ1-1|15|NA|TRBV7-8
CASSSSPRMNTEAFF
TGTGCCAGCAGCTCGAGTCCGCGGATGAACACTGAAGCTTTCTTT
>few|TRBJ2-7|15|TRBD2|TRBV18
CASSPVGLASYEQYF
TGTGCCAGCTCACCAGTAGGACTAGCCTCCTACGAGCAGTACTTC
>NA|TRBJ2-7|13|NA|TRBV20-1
CSATHHVSYEQYF
TGCAGTGCTACCCACCATGTCAGCTACGAGCAGTACTTC
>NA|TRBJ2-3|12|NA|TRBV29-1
CSAAASKDTQYF
TGCAGCGCTGCCGCTAGCAAAGATACGCAGTATTTT
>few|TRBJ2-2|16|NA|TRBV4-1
CASSQEGRVGTGELFF
TGCGCCAGCAGCCAAGAGGGAAGGGTTGGGACCGGGGAGCTGTTTTTT
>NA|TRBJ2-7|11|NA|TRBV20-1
CSPPLSHEQYF
TGCTCCCCCCCCCTCTCCCACGAGCAGTACTTC
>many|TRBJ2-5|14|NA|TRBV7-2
CASSLDNSQETQYF
TGTGCCAGCAGCTTGGACAACAGTCAAGAGACCCAGTACTTC
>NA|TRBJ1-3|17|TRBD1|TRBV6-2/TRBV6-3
CASSASTGAASGNTIYF
TGTGCCAGCAGTGCTTCGACAGGGGCGGCCTCTGGAAACACCATATATTTT
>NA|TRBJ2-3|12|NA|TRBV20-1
CSARERDWRRYF
TGCAGTGCTAGAGAACGGGACTGGCGACGGTATTTT
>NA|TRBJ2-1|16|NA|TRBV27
CASGLPPSVSYNEQFF
TGTGCCAGCGGATTGCCCCCTAGCGTCTCCTACAATGAGCAGTTCTTC
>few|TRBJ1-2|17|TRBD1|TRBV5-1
CASSLDPGQAPNYGYTF
TGCGCCAGCAGCTTGGACCCAGGACAGGCACCCAACTATGGCTACACCTTC
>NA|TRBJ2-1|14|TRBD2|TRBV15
CATSTAGGRMEQFF
TGTGCCACCAGCACGGCGGGAGGGCGGATGGAGCAGTTCTTC
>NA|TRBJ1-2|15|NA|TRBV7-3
CASSPGSVQNYGYTF
TGTGCCAGCAGCCCCGGGTCGGTCCAGAACTATGGCTACACCTTC
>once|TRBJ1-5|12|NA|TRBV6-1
CASSHQDQPQHF
TGTGCCAGCAGTCATCAGGATCAGCCCCAGCATTTT
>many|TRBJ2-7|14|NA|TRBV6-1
CASRTGTVTYEQYF
TGTGCCAGCAGAACCGGGACGGTAACCTACGAGCAGTACTTC
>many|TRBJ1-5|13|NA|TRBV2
CACTYGGPQPQHF
TGTGCCTGCACGTACGGGGGGCCTCAGCCCCAGCATTTT
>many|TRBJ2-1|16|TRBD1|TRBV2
CASSKAGGSSYNEQFF
TGTGCCAGCAGCAAAGCAGGGGGAAGCTCCTACAATGAGCAGTTCTTC
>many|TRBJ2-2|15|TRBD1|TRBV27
CASSLMQGVTGELFF
TGTGCCAGCAGTTTGATGCAGGGGGTCACCGGGGAGCTGTTTTTT
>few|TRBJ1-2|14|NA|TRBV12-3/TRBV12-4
CASSATGSNYGYTF
TGTGCCAGCAGTGCAACAGGGAGTAACTATGGCTACACCTTC
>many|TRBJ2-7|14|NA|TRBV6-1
CASISDSSYYEQYF
TGTGCCAGCATCTCGGACAGTTCCTACTACGAGCAGTACTTC
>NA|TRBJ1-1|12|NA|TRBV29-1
CSVAPGNTEAFF
TGCAGCGTTGCTCCAGGGAACACTGAAGCTTTCTTT
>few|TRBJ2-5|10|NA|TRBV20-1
CSAERQAQYF
TGCAGTGCTGAGCGTCAGGCCCAGTACTTC
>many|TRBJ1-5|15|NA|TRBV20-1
CSARPIQGHNQPQHF
TGCAGTGCTAGACCTATCCAGGGACACAATCAGCCCCAGCATTTT
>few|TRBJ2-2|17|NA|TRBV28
CASSFEMGTFFAGELFF
TGTGCCAGCAGTTTTGAGATGGGGACATTTTTCGCCGGGGAGCTGTTTTTT
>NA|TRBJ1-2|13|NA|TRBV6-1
CASSTEVEYGYTF
TGTGCCAGCAGTACAGAAGTTGAATATGGCTACACCTTC
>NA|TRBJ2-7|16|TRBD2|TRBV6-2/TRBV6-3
CASSSLAGVESTEQYF
TGTGCCAGCAGTTCCTTAGCGGGAGTAGAGTCGACCGAGCAGTACTTC
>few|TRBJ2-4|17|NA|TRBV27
CASSLYSRALAKNIQYF
TGTGCCAGCAGTTTATATTCCAGGGCTTTAGCCAAAAACATTCAGTACTTC
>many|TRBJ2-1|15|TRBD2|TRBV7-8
CASSLDRASGAKQFF
TGTGCCAGCAGCCTAGATAGGGCTAGCGGAGCCAAGCAGTTCTTC
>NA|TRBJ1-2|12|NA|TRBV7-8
CASIQGFGGYTF
TGTGCCAGTATACAGGGTTTTGGTGGCTACACCTTC
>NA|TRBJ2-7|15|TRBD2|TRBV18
CASSPWTSGTYEQYF
TGTGCCAGCTCACCCTGGACTAGCGGAACCTACGAGCAGTACTTC
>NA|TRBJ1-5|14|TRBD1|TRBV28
CASRDRGIGQPQHF
TGTGCCAGCAGGGACAGGGGTATTGGTCAGCCCCAGCATTTT
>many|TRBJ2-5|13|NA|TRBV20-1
CSGLATSEETQYF
TGCAGTGGGCTCGCGACTTCCGAAGAGACCCAGTACTTC
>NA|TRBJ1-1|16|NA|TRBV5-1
CASSLKERLLNTEAFF
TGCGCCAGCAGCTTGAAAGAAAGACTCCTTAACACTGAAGCTTTCTTT